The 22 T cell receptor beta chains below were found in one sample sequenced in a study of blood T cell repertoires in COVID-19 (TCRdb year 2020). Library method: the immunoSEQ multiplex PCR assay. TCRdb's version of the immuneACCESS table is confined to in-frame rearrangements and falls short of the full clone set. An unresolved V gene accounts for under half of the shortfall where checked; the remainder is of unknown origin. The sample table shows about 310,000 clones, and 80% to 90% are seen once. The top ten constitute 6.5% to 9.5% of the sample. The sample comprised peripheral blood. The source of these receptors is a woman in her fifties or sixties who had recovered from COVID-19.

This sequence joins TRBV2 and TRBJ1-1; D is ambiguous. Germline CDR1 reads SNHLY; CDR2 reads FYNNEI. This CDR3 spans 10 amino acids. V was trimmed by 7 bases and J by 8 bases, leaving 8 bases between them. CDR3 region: CASIRWEAFF. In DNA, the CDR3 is TGTGCCAGCATACGGTGGGAAGCTTTCTTT.

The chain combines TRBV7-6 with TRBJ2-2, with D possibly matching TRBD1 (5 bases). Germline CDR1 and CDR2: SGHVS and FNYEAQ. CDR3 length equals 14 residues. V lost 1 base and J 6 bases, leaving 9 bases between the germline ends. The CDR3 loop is CASSLEGDPGELFF. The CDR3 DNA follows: TGTGCCAGCAGCTTAGAAGGGGATCCCGGGGAGCTGTTTTTT.

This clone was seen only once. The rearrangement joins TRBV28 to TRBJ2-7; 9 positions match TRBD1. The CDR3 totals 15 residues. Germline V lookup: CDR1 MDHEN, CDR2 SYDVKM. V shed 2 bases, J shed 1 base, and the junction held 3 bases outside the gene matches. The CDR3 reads CASSLGGTGSYEQYF. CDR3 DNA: TGTGCCAGCAGTTTAGGCGGGACAGGGTCCTACGAGCAGTACTTC.

CDR3 protein: CASSTLGQNTEAFF. For the CDR3, the DNA is TGTGCCAGTAGTACACTGGGACAGAACACTGAAGCTTTCTTT. J is TRBJ1-1 and V is TRBV19; possibly TRBD1 for D (6 bases). The CDR3 loop spans 14 amino acids. The V and J ends lost 4 bases and 1 base respectively, with 10 bases between them. CDR1 LNHDA and CDR2 SQIVND come from the germline V gene (reference sequence).

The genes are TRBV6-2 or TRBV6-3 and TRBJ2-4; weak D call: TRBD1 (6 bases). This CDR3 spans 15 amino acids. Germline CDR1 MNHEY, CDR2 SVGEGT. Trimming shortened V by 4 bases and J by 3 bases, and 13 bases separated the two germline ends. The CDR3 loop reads CASSFPTGLKNIQYF. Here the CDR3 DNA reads TGTGCCAGCAGTTTCCCGACAGGACTCAAAAACATTCAGTACTTC.

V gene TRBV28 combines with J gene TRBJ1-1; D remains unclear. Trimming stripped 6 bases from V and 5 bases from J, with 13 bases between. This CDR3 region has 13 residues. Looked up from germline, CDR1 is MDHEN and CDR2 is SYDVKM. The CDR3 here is CASRTRLVTEAFF. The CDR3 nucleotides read TGTGCCAGCAGAACCCGGTTAGTTACTGAAGCTTTCTTT.

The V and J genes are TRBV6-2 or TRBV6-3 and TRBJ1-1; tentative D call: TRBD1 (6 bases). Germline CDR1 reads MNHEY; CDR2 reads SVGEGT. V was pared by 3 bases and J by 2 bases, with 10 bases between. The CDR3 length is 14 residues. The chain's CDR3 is CASSYGGGNTEAFF. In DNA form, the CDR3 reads TGTGCCAGCAGTTATGGTGGGGGCAACACTGAAGCTTTCTTT.

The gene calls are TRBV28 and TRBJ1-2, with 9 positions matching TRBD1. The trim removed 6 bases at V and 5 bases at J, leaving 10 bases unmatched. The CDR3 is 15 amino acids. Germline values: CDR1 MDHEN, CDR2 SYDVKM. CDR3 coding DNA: TGTGCCAGCAGACCAAGTACAGGGGGCGCATATGGCTACACCTTC. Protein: CASRPSTGGAYGYTF.

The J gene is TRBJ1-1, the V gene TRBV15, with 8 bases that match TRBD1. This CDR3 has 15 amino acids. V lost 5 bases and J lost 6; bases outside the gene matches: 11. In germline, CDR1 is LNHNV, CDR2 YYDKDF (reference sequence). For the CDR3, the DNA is TGTGCCACCAGCGCAACCGGGACAGGCATTTCTGAAGCTTTCTTT. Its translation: CATSATGTGISEAFF.

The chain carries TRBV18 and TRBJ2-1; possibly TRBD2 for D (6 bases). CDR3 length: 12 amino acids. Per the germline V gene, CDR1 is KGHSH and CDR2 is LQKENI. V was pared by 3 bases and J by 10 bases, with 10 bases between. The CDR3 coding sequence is TGTGCCAGCTCACCGGGGACTTCAGAGCAGTTCTTC. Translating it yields CASSPGTSEQFF.

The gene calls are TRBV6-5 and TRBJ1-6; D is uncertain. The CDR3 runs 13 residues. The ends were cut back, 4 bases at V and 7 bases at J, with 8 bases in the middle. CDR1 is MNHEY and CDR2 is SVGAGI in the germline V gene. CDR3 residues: CASSFQENSPLHF. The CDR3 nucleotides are TGTGCCAGCAGTTTCCAGGAAAATTCACCCCTCCACTTT.

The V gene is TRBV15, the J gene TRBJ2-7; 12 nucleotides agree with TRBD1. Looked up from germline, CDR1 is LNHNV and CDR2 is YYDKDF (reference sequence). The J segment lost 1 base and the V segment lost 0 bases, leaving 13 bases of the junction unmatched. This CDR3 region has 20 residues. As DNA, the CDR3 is TGTGCCACCAGCAGAGATCGGGACAGGGGGCCGGAGACAAGTTCCTACGAGCAGTACTTC. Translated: CATSRDRDRGPETSSYEQYF.

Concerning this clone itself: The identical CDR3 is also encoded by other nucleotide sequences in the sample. As DNA, the CDR3 is TGTGCCAGCAGCCTATCCAGGGGTGACTATGGCTACACCTTC. Protein: CASSLSRGDYGYTF. The chain joins TRBV7-9 to TRBJ1-2; a possible D gene is TRBD1 (6 bases). The CDR3 runs to 14 residues. Germline-derived CDR1 and CDR2 are SEHNR and FQNEAQ (reference sequence). Trimming pared 5 bases from V and 3 bases from J, leaving 13 bases between.

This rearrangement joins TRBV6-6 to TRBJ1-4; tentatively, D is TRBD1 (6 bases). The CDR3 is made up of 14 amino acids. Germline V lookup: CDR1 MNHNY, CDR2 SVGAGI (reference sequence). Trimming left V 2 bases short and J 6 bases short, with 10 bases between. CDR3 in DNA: TGTGCCAGCAGTTACGGCCAGGGGCATGAAAAACTGTTTTTT. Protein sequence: CASSYGQGHEKLFF.

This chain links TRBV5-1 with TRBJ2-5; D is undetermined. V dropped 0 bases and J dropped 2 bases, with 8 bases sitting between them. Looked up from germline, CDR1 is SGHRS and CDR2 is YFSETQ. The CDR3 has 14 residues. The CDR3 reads CASSLDTEQETQYF. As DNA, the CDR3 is TGCGCCAGCAGCTTGGATACAGAACAAGAGACCCAGTACTTC.

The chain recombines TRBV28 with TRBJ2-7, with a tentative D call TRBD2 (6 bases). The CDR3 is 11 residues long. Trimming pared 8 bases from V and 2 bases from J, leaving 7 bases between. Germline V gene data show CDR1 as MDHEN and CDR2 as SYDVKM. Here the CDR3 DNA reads TGTGCCAGCGGGGGGACCTACGAGCAGTACTTC. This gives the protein CASGGTYEQYF.

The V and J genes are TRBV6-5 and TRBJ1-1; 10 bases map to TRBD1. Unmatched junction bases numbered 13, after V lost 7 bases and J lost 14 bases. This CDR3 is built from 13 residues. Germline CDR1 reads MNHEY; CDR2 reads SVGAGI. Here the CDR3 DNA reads TGTGCCAGCACCGAAATGGGACAGGGGTCGGGGTTCTTT. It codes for CASTEMGQGSGFF.

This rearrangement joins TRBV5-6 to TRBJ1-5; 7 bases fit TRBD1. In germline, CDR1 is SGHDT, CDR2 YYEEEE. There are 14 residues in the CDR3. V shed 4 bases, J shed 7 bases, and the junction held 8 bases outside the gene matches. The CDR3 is CASSGRQGDQPQHF. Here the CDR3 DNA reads TGTGCCAGCAGCGGACGACAGGGCGACCAGCCCCAGCATTTT.

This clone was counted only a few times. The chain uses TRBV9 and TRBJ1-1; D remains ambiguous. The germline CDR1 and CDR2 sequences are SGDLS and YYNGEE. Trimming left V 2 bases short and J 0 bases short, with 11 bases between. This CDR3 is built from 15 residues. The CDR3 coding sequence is TGTGCCAGCAGCGTGCCCCAGGTTATGAACACTGAAGCTTTCTTT. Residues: CASSVPQVMNTEAFF.

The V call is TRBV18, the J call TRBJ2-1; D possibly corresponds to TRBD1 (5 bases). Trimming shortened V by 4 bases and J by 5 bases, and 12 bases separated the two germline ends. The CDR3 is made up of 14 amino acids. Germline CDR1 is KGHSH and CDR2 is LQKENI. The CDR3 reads CASSLETADNEQFF. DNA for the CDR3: TGTGCCAGCTCACTCGAGACAGCCGACAATGAGCAGTTCTTC.

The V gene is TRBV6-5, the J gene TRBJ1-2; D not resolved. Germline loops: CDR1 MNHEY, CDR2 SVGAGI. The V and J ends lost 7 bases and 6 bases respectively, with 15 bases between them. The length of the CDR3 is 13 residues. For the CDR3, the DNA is TGTGCCAGCAAACGAGGAGGGAAGGATGGCTACACCTTC. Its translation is CASKRGGKDGYTF.

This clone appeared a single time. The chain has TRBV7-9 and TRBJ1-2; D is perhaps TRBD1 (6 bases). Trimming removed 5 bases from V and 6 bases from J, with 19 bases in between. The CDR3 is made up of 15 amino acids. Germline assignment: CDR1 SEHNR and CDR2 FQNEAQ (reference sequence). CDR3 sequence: CASSGQKQGRNGYTF. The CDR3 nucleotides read TGTGCCAGCAGCGGACAAAAACAGGGCCGGAATGGCTACACCTTC.